The clone carrying this TCR beta chain was seen a handful of times. The antigen is not known. V gave up 7 bases and J gave up 5 bases, with 2 bases separating them. Germline lookup yields CDR1 LNHDA and CDR2 SQIVND (reference sequence). There are 10 residues in the CDR3. This entry is derived from a study of response to subunit inactivated influenza vaccine. Overall study results and limits: The study's authors posited that every seasonal influenza vaccination enlists few new T cells.

TCRdb reprocessed the RT-PCR reads with MiXCR, giving one entry per CDR3 protein. The table records about 540,000 distinct CDR3 sequences, 14% of them present only once. The TCR was taken from a man between 50 and 59 years old who received an inactivated influenza vaccine. This chain uses TRBV19 with TRBJ2-2; no definite D call. The input for sequencing was PBMCs from blood, taken about 11 days after vaccination. This CDR3 is CASKTGELFF. CDR3 nucleotides: TGTGCCAGTAAGACCGGGGAGCTGTTTTTT.